This T cell receptor beta chain was identified in a study of cytomegalovirus exposure and HLA in healthy donors. Overall study findings and caveats: V segments that were indistinguishable, TRBV6-2 and TRBV6-3 among them, were omitted from analysis.

As regards this clone: Its antigen is undetermined. At one end the junction does not follow the germline gene, possibly because of a read error.

CDR1 is LNHDA, CDR2 SQIVND, per germline (reference sequence). The CDR3 covers 10 residues. In the PCR, 60 Vbeta and 13 Jbeta primers were used. Assay used: immunoSEQ multiplex PCR; TCRdb lists only in-frame clones, some missing. The data show over 130,000 clones, with 61% seen just once and about 1.8% held by the top ten. This TCR was sampled from a male donor in good health and CMV-seronegative. The chain recombines TRBV19 with TRBJ1-2; possibly TRBD1 for D (5 bases). Sequenced sample: PBMCs. CDR3 protein: CASTGVHTAF. CDR3 in DNA: TGTGCCAGTACGGGGGTACATACCGCCTTC.